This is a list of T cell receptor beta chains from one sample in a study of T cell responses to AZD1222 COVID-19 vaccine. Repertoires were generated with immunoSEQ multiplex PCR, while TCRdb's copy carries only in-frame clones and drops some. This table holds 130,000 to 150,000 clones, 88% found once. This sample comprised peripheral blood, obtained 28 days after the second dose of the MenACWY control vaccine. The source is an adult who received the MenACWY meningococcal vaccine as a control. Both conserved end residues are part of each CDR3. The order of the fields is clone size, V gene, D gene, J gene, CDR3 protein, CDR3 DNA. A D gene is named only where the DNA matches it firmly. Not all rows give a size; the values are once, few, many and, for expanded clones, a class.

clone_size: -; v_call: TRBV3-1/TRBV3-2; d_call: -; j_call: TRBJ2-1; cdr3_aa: CASSHRHNEQFF; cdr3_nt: TGTGCCAGCAGCCACAGGCACAATGAGCAGTTCTTC
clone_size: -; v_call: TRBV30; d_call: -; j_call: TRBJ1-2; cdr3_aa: CAWSITGTFYGYTF; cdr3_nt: TGTGCCTGGAGTATCACAGGGACTTTCTATGGCTACACCTTC
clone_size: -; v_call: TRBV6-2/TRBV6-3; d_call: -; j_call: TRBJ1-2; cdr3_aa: CASSYPSPGYTF; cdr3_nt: TGTGCCAGCAGTTACCCCAGTCCCGGCTACACCTTC
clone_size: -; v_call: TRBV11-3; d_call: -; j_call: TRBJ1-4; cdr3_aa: CASSLGGTLNEKLFF; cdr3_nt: TGTGCCAGCAGCTTAGGGGGAACACTCAATGAAAAACTGTTTTTT
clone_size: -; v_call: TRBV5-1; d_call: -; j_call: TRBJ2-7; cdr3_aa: CASSLGGAGSYEQYF; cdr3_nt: TGCGCCAGCAGCTTGGGAGGGGCGGGCTCCTACGAGCAGTACTTC
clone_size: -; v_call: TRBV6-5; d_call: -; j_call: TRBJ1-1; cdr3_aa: CATVPRVKGEAFF; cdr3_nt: TGTGCCACCGTTCCCAGAGTCAAGGGAGAAGCTTTCTTT
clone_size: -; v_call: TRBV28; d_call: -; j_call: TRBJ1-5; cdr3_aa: CASRTDRNQPQHF; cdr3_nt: TGTGCCAGCAGGACCGACAGGAATCAGCCCCAGCATTTT
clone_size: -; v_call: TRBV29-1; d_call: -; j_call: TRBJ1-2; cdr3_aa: CSVESGAAYGYTF; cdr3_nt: TGCAGCGTTGAATCCGGGGCGGCCTATGGCTACACCTTC
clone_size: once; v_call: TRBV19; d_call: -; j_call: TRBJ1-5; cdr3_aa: CASSLRDTVNQPQHF; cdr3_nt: TGTGCCAGTAGTCTCCGGGACACCGTCAATCAGCCCCAGCATTTT
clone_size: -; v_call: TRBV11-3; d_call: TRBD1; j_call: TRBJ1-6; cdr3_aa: CASSLRQGGSPLHF; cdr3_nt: TGTGCCAGCAGCTTAAGACAGGGGGGATCACCCCTCCACTTT
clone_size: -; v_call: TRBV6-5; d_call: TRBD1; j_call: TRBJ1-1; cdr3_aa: CASRRQGSLNTEAFF; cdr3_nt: TGTGCCAGCAGACGACAGGGGTCTTTGAACACTGAAGCTTTCTTT
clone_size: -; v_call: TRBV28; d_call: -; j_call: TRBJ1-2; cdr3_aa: CASTSAGPSTYGGYTF; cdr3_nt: TGTGCCAGCACCTCTGCGGGGCCCTCCACCTACGGGGGCTACACCTTC
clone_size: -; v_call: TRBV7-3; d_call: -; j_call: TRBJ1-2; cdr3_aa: CASSLGQPLNGGYTF; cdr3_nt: TGTGCCAGCAGCTTAGGACAGCCTTTAAACGGGGGCTACACCTTC
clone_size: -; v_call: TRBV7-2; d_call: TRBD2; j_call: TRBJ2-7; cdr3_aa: CASSHRLAGAGEQYF; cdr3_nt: TGTGCCAGCAGCCATAGACTAGCGGGAGCGGGCGAGCAGTACTTC
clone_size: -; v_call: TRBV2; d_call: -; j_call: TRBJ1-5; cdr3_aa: CASSEANQPQHF; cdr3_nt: TGTGCCAGCAGTGAGGCCAATCAGCCCCAGCATTTT
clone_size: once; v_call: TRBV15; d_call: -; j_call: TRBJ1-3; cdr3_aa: CATSQGLPGNTIYF; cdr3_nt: TGTGCCACCAGCCAGGGCCTACCTGGAAACACCATATATTTT
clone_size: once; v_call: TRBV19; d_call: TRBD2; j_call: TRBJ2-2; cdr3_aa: CASSRLAGGLGELFF; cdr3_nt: TGTGCCAGTAGTCGCCTAGCGGGAGGGCTTGGGGAGCTGTTTTTT
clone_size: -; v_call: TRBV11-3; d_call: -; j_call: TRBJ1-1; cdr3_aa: CASSLDFRVEAFF; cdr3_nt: TGTGCCAGCAGCTTAGATTTCCGGGTTGAAGCTTTCTTT
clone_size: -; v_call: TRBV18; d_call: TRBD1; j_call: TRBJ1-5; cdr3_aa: CASSPGTDLQPQHF; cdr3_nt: TGTGCCAGCTCACCCGGGACAGACTTACAGCCCCAGCATTTT
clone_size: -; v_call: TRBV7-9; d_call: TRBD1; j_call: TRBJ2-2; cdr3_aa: CASSLSLGQGNTGELFF; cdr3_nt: TGTGCCAGCAGCTTAAGTTTGGGACAGGGTAACACCGGGGAGCTGTTTTTT
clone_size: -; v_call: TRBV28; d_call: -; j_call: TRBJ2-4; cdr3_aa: CASSLWTENIQYF; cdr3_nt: TGTGCCAGCAGTTTATGGACGGAAAACATTCAGTACTTC
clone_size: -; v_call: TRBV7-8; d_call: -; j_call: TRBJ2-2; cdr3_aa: CASRVGGGMAAGELFF; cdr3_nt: TGTGCCAGCAGGGTGGGAGGAGGTATGGCTGCTGGGGAGCTGTTTTTT
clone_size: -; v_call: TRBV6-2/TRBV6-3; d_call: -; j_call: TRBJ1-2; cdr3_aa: CASSPIDKPNYGYTF; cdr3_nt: TGTGCCAGCAGTCCCATCGACAAGCCTAACTATGGCTACACCTTC
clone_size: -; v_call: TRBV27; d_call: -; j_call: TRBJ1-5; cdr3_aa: CASSLSLGPYQPQHF; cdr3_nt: TGTGCCAGCAGTTTATCGTTAGGGCCGTATCAGCCCCAGCATTTT
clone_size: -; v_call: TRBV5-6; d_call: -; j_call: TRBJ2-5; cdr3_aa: CASSFGQETQYF; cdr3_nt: TGTGCCAGCAGCTTCGGGCAAGAGACCCAGTACTTC
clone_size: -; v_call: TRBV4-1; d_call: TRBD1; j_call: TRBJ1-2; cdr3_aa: CASSPGDSRRGYGYTF; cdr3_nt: TGCGCCAGCAGCCCGGGGGACAGCCGGCGTGGCTATGGCTACACCTTC
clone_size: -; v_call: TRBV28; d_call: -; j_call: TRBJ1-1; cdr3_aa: CASRDLTYTEAFF; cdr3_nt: TGTGCCAGCCGGGATCTTACGTACACTGAAGCTTTCTTT
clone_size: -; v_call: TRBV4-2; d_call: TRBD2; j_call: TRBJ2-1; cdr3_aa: CASSRSGSSSYNEQFF; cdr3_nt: TGTGCCAGCAGCCGAAGCGGGAGTTCCTCCTACAATGAGCAGTTCTTC
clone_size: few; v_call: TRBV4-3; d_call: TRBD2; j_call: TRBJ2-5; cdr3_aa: CASSQGAGGLGETQYF; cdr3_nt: TGCGCCAGCAGCCAAGGAGCGGGGGGTTTAGGGGAGACCCAGTACTTC
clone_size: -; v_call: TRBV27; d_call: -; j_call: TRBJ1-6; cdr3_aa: CASSFSSYNSPLHF; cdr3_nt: TGTGCCAGCAGTTTTTCATCCTATAATTCACCCCTCCACTTT
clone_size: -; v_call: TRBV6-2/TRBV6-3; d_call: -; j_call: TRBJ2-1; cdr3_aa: CASSSGSYNEQFF; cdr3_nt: TGTGCCAGCAGTTCGGGCTCCTACAATGAGCAGTTCTTC
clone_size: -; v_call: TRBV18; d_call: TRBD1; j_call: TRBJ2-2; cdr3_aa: CASSPPLTGRVTGELFF; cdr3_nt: TGTGCCAGCTCACCCCCGCTGACAGGGCGGGTGACCGGGGAGCTGTTTTTT
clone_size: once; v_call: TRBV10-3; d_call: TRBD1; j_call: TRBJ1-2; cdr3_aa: CATTIIKTGKSVGYTF; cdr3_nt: TGTGCCACCACAATCATAAAGACAGGGAAGAGCGTCGGCTACACCTTC